This TCR beta chain emerged from a study of T cells after yellow fever vaccination. The V end was cut by 6 bases, the J end by 5 bases, with 7 bases between. CDR3 length: 11 amino acids. The germline CDR1 and CDR2 sequences are MNHEY and SVGAGI. This clonotype was observed many times. Each CDR3 protein is one row after TCRdb ran MiXCR on the 5' RACE reads. The sample lists around 320,000 distinct CDR3 sequences; 8.7% were seen once. Sequenced here: CD4+ T cells sorted from PBMCs, sampled 5 days after the yellow fever booster vaccination. The source of this sequence is a man aged 18 to 29 who received the YFV17D yellow fever vaccine. V and J are TRBV6-5 and TRBJ1-1; weak D call: TRBD1 (5 bases). The CDR3 is CASRGETEAFF. CDR3 DNA sequence: TGTGCCAGCAGAGGGGAGACTGAAGCTTTCTTT.